This TCR beta chain was obtained from a study of T cell responses to AZD1222 COVID-19 vaccine. This clone has only a few counts. Its antigen is not identified. Generated by immunoSEQ multiplex PCR, the TCRdb table keeps only in-frame clones and is missing some. The top ten hold about 8% of the sample, which has 150,000 to 200,000 clones, roughly 88% seen once. Overall study results and limits: Donor demographics were predominantly white British with a female majority; clonal diversity may be underestimated. Vaccine-related CD4 TCRs covered spike, predominating at 160-218 and 743-854. Baseline seropositivity characterized only 5 to 7 AZD1222 recipients.

Sequences were derived from peripheral blood, sampled on day 0 of AZD1222 vaccination. The clonotype comes from an adult in good health.

CDR3 coding DNA: TGTGCCAGCAGTGAGCGGGTGACAGGGGAAGCTTTCTTT. Translated, it gives CASSERVTGEAFF. This rearrangement joins TRBV2 to TRBJ1-1; 7 positions agree with TRBD1. This CDR3 has 13 residues. Germline CDR1 is SNHLY and CDR2 is FYNNEI. V was clipped by 3 bases and J by 8 bases; unmatched bases: 6.